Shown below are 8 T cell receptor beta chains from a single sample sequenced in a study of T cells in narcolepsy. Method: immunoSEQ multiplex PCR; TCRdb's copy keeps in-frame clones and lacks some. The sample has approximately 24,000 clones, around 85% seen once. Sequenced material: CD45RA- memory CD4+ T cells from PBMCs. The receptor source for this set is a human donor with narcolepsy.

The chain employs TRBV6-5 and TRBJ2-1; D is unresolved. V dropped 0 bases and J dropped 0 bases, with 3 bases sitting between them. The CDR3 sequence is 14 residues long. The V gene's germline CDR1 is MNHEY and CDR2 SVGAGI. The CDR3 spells CASSYSPSYNEQFF. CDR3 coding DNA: TGTGCCAGCAGTTACTCCCCCTCCTACAATGAGCAGTTCTTC.

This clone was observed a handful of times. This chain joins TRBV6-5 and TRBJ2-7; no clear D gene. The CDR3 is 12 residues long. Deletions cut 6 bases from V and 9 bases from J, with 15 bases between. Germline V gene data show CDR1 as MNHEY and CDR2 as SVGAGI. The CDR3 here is CASSDLGEAQYF. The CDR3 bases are TGTGCCAGCAGCGACTTAGGTGAGGCGCAGTACTTC.

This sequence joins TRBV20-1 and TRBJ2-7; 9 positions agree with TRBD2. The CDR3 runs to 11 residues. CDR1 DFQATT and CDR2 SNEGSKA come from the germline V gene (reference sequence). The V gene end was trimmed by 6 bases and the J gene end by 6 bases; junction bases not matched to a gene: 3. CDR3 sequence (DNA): TGCAGTGCGCCGGGACTAGCCGAGCAGTACTTC. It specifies CSAPGLAEQYF.

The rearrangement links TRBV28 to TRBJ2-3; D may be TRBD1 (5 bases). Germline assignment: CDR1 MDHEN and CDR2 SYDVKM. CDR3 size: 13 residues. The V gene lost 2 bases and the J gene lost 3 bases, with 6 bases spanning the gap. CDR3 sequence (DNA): TGTGCCAGCAGTTTACAGGGAACAGATACGCAGTATTTT. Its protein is CASSLQGTDTQYF.

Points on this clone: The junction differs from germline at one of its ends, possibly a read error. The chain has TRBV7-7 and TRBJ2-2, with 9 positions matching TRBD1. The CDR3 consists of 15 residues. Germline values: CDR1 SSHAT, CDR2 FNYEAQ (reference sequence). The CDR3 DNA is TGTGCTAGCAGCCGAGGACAGGGGTTCACCGGGGAGCTGTTTTTT. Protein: CASSRGQGFTGELFF.

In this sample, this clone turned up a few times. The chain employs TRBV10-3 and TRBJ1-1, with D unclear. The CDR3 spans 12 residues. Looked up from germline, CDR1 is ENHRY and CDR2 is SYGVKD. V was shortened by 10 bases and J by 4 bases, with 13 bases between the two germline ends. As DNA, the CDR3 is TGTGCCACCCGGGAAGGAGGCACTGAAGCTTTCTTT. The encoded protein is CATREGGTEAFF.

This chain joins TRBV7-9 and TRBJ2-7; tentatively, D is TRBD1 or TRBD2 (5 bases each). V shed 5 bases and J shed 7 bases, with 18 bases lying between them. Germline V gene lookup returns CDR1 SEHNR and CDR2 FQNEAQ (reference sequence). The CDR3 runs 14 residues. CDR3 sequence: CASSPRGGGNEQYF. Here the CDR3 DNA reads TGTGCCAGCAGCCCTCGGGGTGGGGGTAATGAGCAGTACTTC.

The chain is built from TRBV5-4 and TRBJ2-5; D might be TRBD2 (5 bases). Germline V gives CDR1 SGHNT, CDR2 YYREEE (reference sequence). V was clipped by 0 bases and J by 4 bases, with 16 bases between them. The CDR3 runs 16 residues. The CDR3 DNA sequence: TGTGCCAGCAGCTTGGGGAGCGGCCAACGGGGAGAGACCCAGTACTTC. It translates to CASSLGSGQRGETQYF.